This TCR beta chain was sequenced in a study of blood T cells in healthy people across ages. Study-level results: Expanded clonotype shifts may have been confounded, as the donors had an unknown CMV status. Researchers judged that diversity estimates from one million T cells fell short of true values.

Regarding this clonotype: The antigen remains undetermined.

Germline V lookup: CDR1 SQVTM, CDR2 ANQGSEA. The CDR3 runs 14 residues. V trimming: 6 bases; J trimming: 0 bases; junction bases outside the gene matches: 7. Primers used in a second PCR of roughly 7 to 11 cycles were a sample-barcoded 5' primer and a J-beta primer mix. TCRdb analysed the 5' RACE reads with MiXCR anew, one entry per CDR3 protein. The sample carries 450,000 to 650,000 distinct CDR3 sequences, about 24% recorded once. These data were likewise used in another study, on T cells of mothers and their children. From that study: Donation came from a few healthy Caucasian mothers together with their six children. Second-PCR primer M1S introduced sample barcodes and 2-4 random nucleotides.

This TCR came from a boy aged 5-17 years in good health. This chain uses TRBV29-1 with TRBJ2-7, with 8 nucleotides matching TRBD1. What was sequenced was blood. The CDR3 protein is CSVRQGRASYEQYF. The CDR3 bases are TGCAGCGTCCGACAGGGGCGGGCCTCCTACGAGCAGTACTTC.